This paragraph reports one T cell receptor beta chain. Its antigen is as yet unknown. The CDR3 totals 14 residues. V was cut by 0 bases and J by 4 bases, with 7 bases left in between. The germline V gene has CDR1 MNHEY and CDR2 SVGAGI. The sample is drawn from a study of cytomegalovirus exposure and HLA in healthy donors. General observations from the study: Later analysis identified several of the most significant clusters that appeared linked to common viral pathogens. Reports showed the classifier diagnosing cytomegalovirus status with high specificity and sensitivity.

PCR involved 60 Vbeta and 13 Jbeta primers. Sequencing used immunoSEQ multiplex PCR; TCRdb keeps in-frame clones, though not all of them. The sample lists about 120,000 clones, approximately 80% occurring once. The TCR was taken from a young woman in good health and CMV-seropositive. Sample: PBMCs. The V call is TRBV6-5, the J call TRBJ1-5; D perhaps matches TRBD1 (5 bases). CDR3 bases: TGTGCCAGCAGTTACTCACGGGGGAATCAGCCCCAGCATTTT. It codes for CASSYSRGNQPQHF.